The rows below give T cell receptor beta chains drawn from one sample of a study of blood T cell repertoires in COVID-19. Repertoires were generated with immunoSEQ multiplex PCR, while TCRdb's copy carries only in-frame clones and drops some. The data hold roughly 120,000 clones, with 70% to 85% observed a single time. Sequenced sample: peripheral blood. The origin of the receptors is a human donor with acute or convalescent COVID-19. The donor label of this sample is uncertain. Each CDR3 is given with its conserved first and last residue. D genes are given only for firm matches. Rows give clone size only sometimes, using once, few, many, or a class for an expanded clone.

clone_size: -
j_call: TRBJ2-5
v_call: TRBV4-1
d_call: -
cdr3_aa: CASSQIVGPRETQYF
cdr3_nt: TGCGCCAGCAGCCAAATTGTGGGTCCGCGGGAGACCCAGTACTTC

clone_size: -
j_call: TRBJ1-2
v_call: TRBV5-1
d_call: -
cdr3_aa: CASSLDGGAYGYTF
cdr3_nt: TGCGCCAGCAGCTTGGACGGAGGAGCCTATGGCTACACCTTC

clone_size: -
j_call: TRBJ2-1
v_call: TRBV9
d_call: TRBD2
cdr3_aa: CASSARTSGETNEQFF
cdr3_nt: TGTGCCAGCAGCGCCAGGACTAGCGGGGAGACCAATGAGCAGTTCTTC

clone_size: few
j_call: TRBJ1-5
v_call: TRBV7-9
d_call: -
cdr3_aa: CASSPGEGKYQPQHF
cdr3_nt: TGTGCCAGCAGTCCAGGGGAGGGTAAATATCAGCCCCAGCATTTT

clone_size: -
j_call: TRBJ1-5
v_call: TRBV7-9
d_call: TRBD1
cdr3_aa: CASSLADRDGNQPQHF
cdr3_nt: TGTGCCAGCAGCTTAGCGGACAGGGACGGCAATCAGCCCCAGCATTTT

clone_size: -
j_call: TRBJ2-2
v_call: TRBV3-1/TRBV3-2
d_call: TRBD2
cdr3_aa: CASSRGGGSTGELFF
cdr3_nt: TGTGCCAGCAGCCGCGGCGGGGGGTCAACCGGGGAGCTGTTTTTT

clone_size: -
j_call: TRBJ2-4
v_call: TRBV27
d_call: -
cdr3_aa: CASSPLGAGRNSQYF
cdr3_nt: TGTGCCAGCAGTCCGCTGGGGGCGGGCCGAAACTCCCAGTACTTC

clone_size: -
j_call: TRBJ1-1
v_call: TRBV19
d_call: -
cdr3_aa: CASIPTVRVTEAFF
cdr3_nt: TGTGCCAGTATCCCCACCGTGAGGGTCACTGAAGCTTTCTTT

clone_size: -
j_call: TRBJ2-2
v_call: TRBV11-3
d_call: -
cdr3_aa: CASSSGHTNTGELFF
cdr3_nt: TGTGCCAGCAGCTCTGGACACACGAACACCGGGGAGCTGTTTTTT

clone_size: -
j_call: TRBJ2-5
v_call: TRBV5-1
d_call: -
cdr3_aa: CASSPNPGNQETQYF
cdr3_nt: TGCGCCAGCAGCCCGAACCCGGGGAACCAAGAGACCCAGTACTTC

clone_size: few
j_call: TRBJ1-1
v_call: TRBV18
d_call: TRBD1
cdr3_aa: CASSQGQDGGAFF
cdr3_nt: TGTGCCAGCTCACAGGGACAGGATGGAGGGGCTTTCTTT

clone_size: -
j_call: TRBJ1-2
v_call: TRBV5-1
d_call: -
cdr3_aa: CASGPRADGYTF
cdr3_nt: TGCGCCAGCGGCCCCAGGGCGGATGGCTACACCTTC

clone_size: -
j_call: TRBJ1-2
v_call: TRBV19
d_call: TRBD1
cdr3_aa: CATTGQGSGYTF
cdr3_nt: TGTGCGACCACCGGACAGGGGTCTGGCTACACCTTC

clone_size: many
j_call: TRBJ1-1
v_call: TRBV2
d_call: -
cdr3_aa: CASIMTYPTEAFF
cdr3_nt: TGTGCCAGCATCATGACTTACCCTACTGAAGCTTTCTTT

clone_size: few
j_call: TRBJ2-1
v_call: TRBV7-9
d_call: -
cdr3_aa: CASSQDSPVGQFF
cdr3_nt: TGTGCCAGCAGCCAAGACTCTCCGGTTGGGCAGTTCTTC

clone_size: -
j_call: TRBJ1-5
v_call: TRBV5-1
d_call: -
cdr3_aa: CASSPVGEAQPQHF
cdr3_nt: TGCGCCAGCAGCCCGGTTGGGGAGGCTCAGCCCCAGCATTTT

clone_size: -
j_call: TRBJ1-2
v_call: TRBV3-1/TRBV3-2
d_call: TRBD1
cdr3_aa: CASTTQGAGYGYTF
cdr3_nt: TGTGCCAGCACCACACAGGGGGCGGGCTATGGCTACACCTTC

clone_size: -
j_call: TRBJ2-7
v_call: TRBV4-1
d_call: -
cdr3_aa: CASSHPPAGENEQYF
cdr3_nt: TGCGCCAGCAGCCATCCCCCGGCAGGGGAGAACGAGCAGTACTTC

clone_size: -
j_call: TRBJ2-1
v_call: TRBV6-5
d_call: TRBD1
cdr3_aa: CASRVPGQSYNEQFF
cdr3_nt: TGTGCCAGCAGGGTCCCGGGACAGTCCTACAATGAGCAGTTCTTC

clone_size: -
j_call: TRBJ1-1
v_call: TRBV19
d_call: -
cdr3_aa: CASKGVVAFF
cdr3_nt: TGTGCCAGTAAGGGGGTCGTAGCTTTCTTT

clone_size: -
j_call: TRBJ2-2
v_call: TRBV3-1/TRBV3-2
d_call: TRBD2
cdr3_aa: CASSQYVGTTHTGELFF
cdr3_nt: TGTGCCAGCAGCCAATATGTGGGGACTACTCACACCGGGGAGCTGTTTTTT

clone_size: -
j_call: TRBJ1-3
v_call: TRBV7-2
d_call: -
cdr3_aa: CASSFGIRGGGNTIYF
cdr3_nt: TGTGCCAGCAGCTTTGGTATTAGGGGAGGTGGAAACACCATATATTTT